These 19 T cell receptor beta chains came from one sample sequenced in a study of T cells expressing NK-cell markers. TCRdb re-analyzed the 5' RACE reads; it lists each CDR3 protein once, without DNA. Found here are over 250,000 distinct CDR3 sequences; the top ten clones hold around 4%. The sample was blood T cells: a sorted CD56 or NKG2C T cell subset, CD4+ or CD8+ T cells, or bulk PBMC T cells (not recorded which). These receptors were obtained from a woman aged 18 to 75 in good health.

The genes are TRBV11-1 and TRBJ2-7; the D call of TRBD1 rests on TCRdb alone, since no DNA is present to check it. Germline V gene sequence: CDR1 SGHAT, CDR2 FQDESV (reference sequence). The CDR3 is made up of 16 amino acids. CDR3 amino acids: CASSPPPGTGGAEQYF.

The V and J genes are TRBV7-8 and TRBJ2-5; TCRdb proposes TRBD1, but this gene call is untestable without DNA. The CDR3 covers 13 residues. The germline V gene encodes CDR1 SGHVS and CDR2 FQNEAQ. The CDR3 protein is CASRPDREETQYF. Full variable domain (remainder filled in from reference TRBV7-8 and TRBJ2-5): GAGVSQSPRYKVAKRGQDVALRCDPISGHVSLFWYQQALGQGPEFLTYFQNEAQLDKSGLPSDRFFAERPEGSVSTLKIQRTQQEDSAVYLCASRPDREETQYFGPGTRLLVL.

The chain employs TRBV20-1 and TRBJ2-7; TCRdb returns TRBD1, unconfirmable since there is no DNA. This CDR3 region has 15 residues. The germline V gene has CDR1 DFQATT and CDR2 SNEGSKA (reference sequence). The CDR3 sequence: CSARSPGISTYEQYF.

This chain links TRBV7-9 with TRBJ2-3. The CDR3 contains 14 residues. Germline CDR1 reads SEHNR; CDR2 reads FQNEAQ (reference sequence). This CDR3 reads CASSLAKGKDTQYF. Full variable domain (missing parts from reference TRBV7-9 and TRBJ2-3): DTGVSQNPRHKITKRGQNVTFRCDPISEHNRLYWYRQTLGQGPEFLTYFQNEAQLEKSRLLSDRFSAERPKGSFSTLEIQRTEQGDSAMYLCASSLAKGKDTQYFGPGTRLTVL.

This chain uses TRBV11-2 with TRBJ1-3. The CDR3 spans 15 residues. Germline lookup yields CDR1 SGHAT and CDR2 FQNNGV. The CDR3 sequence is CASSPERASGNTIYF.

The rearrangement joins TRBV20-1 to TRBJ1-1; TCRdb calls TRBD1, which cannot be checked without DNA. The germline V gene encodes CDR1 DFQATT and CDR2 SNEGSKA (reference sequence). This CDR3 contains 15 residues. The CDR3 protein is CSASGATGVNTEAFF.

V is TRBV6-5 and J is TRBJ1-2; TCRdb gives TRBD1 as the D gene, but with no DNA this cannot be confirmed. Germline values: CDR1 MNHEY, CDR2 SVGAGI. The CDR3 totals 12 residues. The CDR3 loop reads CASNNRGQGYTF.

This chain links TRBV7-6 with TRBJ1-1; TCRdb names TRBD1, which stays unverified in the absence of DNA. CDR1 is SGHVS, CDR2 FNYEAQ, per germline. There are 14 residues in the CDR3. The CDR3 loop reads CASSLKTGSTEAFF.

This rearrangement joins TRBV5-6 to TRBJ2-7; TCRdb selects TRBD1, and the lack of DNA leaves this call unchecked. Germline-derived CDR1 and CDR2 are SGHDT and YYEEEE. CDR3 size: 16 residues. CDR3 sequence: CASSPTWGGGRSEQYF.

V is TRBV20-1 and J is TRBJ1-5. The CDR3 runs 13 residues. Germline loops: CDR1 DFQATT, CDR2 SNEGSKA (reference sequence). The CDR3 is CSASISPNQPQHF.

The chain links TRBV24-1 to TRBJ2-5; TCRdb's D gene call, TRBD1, goes unchecked for lack of DNA. CDR1 and CDR2 (germline): KGHDR, SFDVKD. The CDR3 loop spans 15 amino acids. The CDR3 loop is CATRDRGAGQETQYF.

This CDR3 reads CASSPWDRGITFF. This chain joins TRBV27 and TRBJ1-1; TCRdb gives TRBD1 as the D gene, but with no DNA this cannot be confirmed. The germline CDR1 and CDR2 sequences are MNHEY and SMNVEV (reference sequence). The CDR3 has 13 amino acids.

V gene TRBV12-5 combines with J gene TRBJ2-5; with no DNA, the TCRdb D assignment of TRBD1 cannot be verified. Germline V CDR1 and CDR2: LGHNT, FRNRAP. This CDR3 is 13 amino acids long. The CDR3 loop reads CASGYQGSETQYF.

The chain recombines TRBV12-3 or TRBV12-4 with TRBJ1-2; TCRdb reports TRBD1, a call that lacks DNA to check it against. The CDR3 extends over 15 amino acids. CDR3 in amino acids: CASSLAGQGAYGYTF.

The V call is TRBV27, the J call TRBJ1-6; no DNA is available, so the TRBD1 call from TCRdb remains unchecked. The CDR3 extends over 15 amino acids. In germline, CDR1 is MNHEY, CDR2 SMNVEV (reference sequence). The CDR3 reads CASSPHRGKNSPLHF.

CDR3 protein: CASSVAAGLYNEQFF. The chain links TRBV9 to TRBJ2-1; no DNA is available, so the TRBD2 call from TCRdb remains unchecked. Germline CDR1 reads SGDLS; CDR2 reads YYNGEE. The CDR3 spans 15 residues.

CDR3 protein: CSAGGEGTWYEQYF. This sequence joins TRBV20-1 and TRBJ2-7; the D call of TRBD1 rests on TCRdb alone, since no DNA is present to check it. The germline V gene has CDR1 DFQATT and CDR2 SNEGSKA (reference sequence). The CDR3 has 14 amino acids.

This sequence joins TRBV6-5 and TRBJ1-1; there is no DNA to check the TCRdb D call of TRBD1. The CDR3 extends over 12 amino acids. CDR1 MNHEY and CDR2 SVGAGI come from the germline V gene. The CDR3 protein is CASGGRNTEAFF.

The J gene is TRBJ2-2, the V gene TRBV5-1; TCRdb's D call of TRBD1 is untestable without DNA. Germline values: CDR1 SGHRS, CDR2 YFSETQ. CDR3 length: 14 residues. CDR3 residues: CASSPGQSYGELFF.